This TCR beta chain stems from a study of OX40 agonist ivuxolimab in advanced cancers. Study summary: Patients assigned to dose escalation were diagnosed with hepatocellular carcinoma, melanoma, renal cell or head and neck cancer. With a range of about 20 to 79, age averaged approximately 54 years, and 75% to 90% were male.

J lost 5 bases, V lost 5 bases, and 9 bases had no gene match. CDR3 length: 14 amino acids. Germline CDR1 MNHEY, CDR2 SMNVEV (reference sequence). The assay was immunoSEQ multiplex PCR, and TCRdb's table has in-frame clones only and misses some. The sample consists of about 46,000 clones, around nine tenths of them appearing once. Individuals having autoimmune disease history or systemic immunosuppression were not enrolled. Blood sampling was done at baseline, cycle 4 day 1, and cycle 7 day 1. This clonotype was sampled from an adult with an advanced solid tumor such as melanoma, head and neck, liver or kidney cancer. The sequencing used CD4+ or CD8+ T cells sorted from blood, collected in a trial of the OX40 agonist ivuxolimab. The rearrangement uses TRBV27 and TRBJ2-7; 7 nucleotides match TRBD1. The CDR3 nucleotides read TGTGCCAGCAGTACCCCGACAGGGCTCAACGAGCAGTACTTC. It encodes CASSTPTGLNEQYF.